This T cell receptor beta chain is from a study of cytomegalovirus exposure and HLA in healthy donors. Both 60 Vbeta primers and 13 Jbeta primers went into the PCR. Repertoires were generated with immunoSEQ multiplex PCR, while TCRdb's copy carries only in-frame clones and drops some. The data contain approximately 98,000 clones, roughly 70% of them seen just once; the ten biggest clones take up around 2%. Germline CDR1 is MDHEN and CDR2 is SYDVKM. V lost 6 bases, J lost 1 base, and 12 bases lay in between. CDR3 size: 14 residues. The sample consisted of PBMCs. The source of this sequence is a male donor in good health and CMV-seronegative. The chain employs TRBV28 and TRBJ1-1, with D unclear. The CDR3 DNA sequence: TGTGCCAGCAGCCGGTGGGGAGGGAACACTGAAGCTTTCTTT. Its translation is CASSRWGGNTEAFF.